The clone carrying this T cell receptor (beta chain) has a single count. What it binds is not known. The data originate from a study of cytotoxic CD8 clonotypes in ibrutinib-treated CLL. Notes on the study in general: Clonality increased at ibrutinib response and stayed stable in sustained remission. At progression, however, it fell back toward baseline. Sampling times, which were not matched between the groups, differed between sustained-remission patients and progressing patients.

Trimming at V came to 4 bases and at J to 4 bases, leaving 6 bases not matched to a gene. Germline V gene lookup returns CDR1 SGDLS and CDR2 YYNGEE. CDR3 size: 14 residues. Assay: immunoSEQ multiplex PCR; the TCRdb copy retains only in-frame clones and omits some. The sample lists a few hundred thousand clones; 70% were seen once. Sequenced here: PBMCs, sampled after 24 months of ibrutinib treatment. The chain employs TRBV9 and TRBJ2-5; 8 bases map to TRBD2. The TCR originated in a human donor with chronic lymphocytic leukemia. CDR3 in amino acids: CASSPRTSPETQYF. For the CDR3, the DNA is TGTGCCAGCAGCCCTCGGACTAGCCCAGAGACCCAGTACTTC.